This TCR beta chain was obtained from a study of T cell responses to AZD1222 COVID-19 vaccine. General observations from the study: The donor group comprised mostly white British people and more females; the analysis possibly underestimated clonal diversity. No repertoire was sampled before or during the peak T cell response, only after it. AZD1222 recipients seropositive at baseline numbered only six or seven.

Regarding this clone: Its cognate antigen is unknown.

The protocol was immunoSEQ multiplex PCR, while the TCRdb copy is restricted to in-frame clones and leaves out a portion. The sample includes under 200,000 clones, approximately 90% of them seen just once. The CDR3 sequence is 16 residues long. The germline gives CDR1 KGHSH, CDR2 LQKENI. The V and J ends lost 3 bases and 4 bases respectively, with 18 bases between them. Second doses at about 4 or about 12 weeks were pooled. The rearrangement joins TRBV18 to TRBJ1-1; D uncertain. The clonotype was recovered from an adult who received the AZD1222 COVID-19 vaccine. The sample consisted of peripheral blood, taken 28 days after the second AZD1222 dose. CDR3 DNA sequence: TGTGCCAGCTCACCGGGAAGGGTTCGGATTGGCACTGAAGCTTTCTTT. Translation: CASSPGRVRIGTEAFF.